These T cell receptor beta chains were read from a single sample in a study of T cell responses to AZD1222 COVID-19 vaccine. TCRdb's copy holds only in-frame clones and misses some; the assay was immunoSEQ multiplex PCR. The profile shows fewer than 150,000 clones, 80% to 95% of them singletons. The input for sequencing was peripheral blood, taken 28 days after the second AZD1222 dose. The receptors derive from an adult who received the AZD1222 COVID-19 vaccine. Both conserved end residues are part of each CDR3. A D gene is named only where the DNA matches it firmly. Size values are once, few and many counts, or a class for expanded clones, and some rows have none.

length	size	V	J	D	CDR3	DNA
15	NA	TRBV7-6	TRBJ2-1	TRBD1	CASSLWDRDENEQFF	TGTGCCAGCAGCTTATGGGACAGGGACGAAAATGAGCAGTTCTTC
12	NA	TRBV4-3	TRBJ1-1	NA	CASSHRDTEAFF	TGCGCCAGCAGCCACCGGGACACTGAAGCTTTCTTT
11	NA	TRBV20-1	TRBJ2-7	NA	CSASRTYEQYF	TGCAGTGCTAGTAGGACCTACGAGCAGTACTTC
14	once	TRBV5-5	TRBJ2-7	TRBD1	CASRTGTGSYEQYF	TGTGCCAGCAGAACCGGGACAGGGTCCTACGAGCAGTACTTC
13	NA	TRBV7-3	TRBJ2-7	NA	CASSSSTHDEQYF	TGTGCCAGCAGCTCCTCTACTCATGACGAGCAGTACTTC
13	NA	TRBV7-3	TRBJ2-5	NA	CASSLTREETQYF	TGTGCCAGCAGCTTAACCCGGGAAGAGACCCAGTACTTC
16	NA	TRBV6-5	TRBJ1-6	NA	CASSYRGGLSHSPLHF	TGTGCCAGCAGTTATCGGGGGGGGCTCTCGCATTCACCCCTCCACTTT
15	once	TRBV7-2	TRBJ2-7	TRBD1	CASSLVGTDSYEQYF	TGTGCCAGCAGCTTAGTTGGGACAGACTCCTACGAGCAGTACTTC
17	NA	TRBV10-3	TRBJ2-1	TRBD2	CAISASLAGAGDNEQFF	TGTGCCATCAGTGCCTCCCTAGCGGGGGCCGGGGACAATGAGCAGTTCTTC
15	once	TRBV7-9	TRBJ1-2	NA	CASSGEKSLMGGYTF	TGTGCCAGCAGCGGCGAGAAGTCACTAATGGGGGGCTACACCTTC
13	NA	TRBV24-1	TRBJ1-1	NA	CATSGIKGHEAFF	TGTGCCACCAGTGGAATAAAGGGCCATGAAGCTTTCTTT
13	once	TRBV5-1	TRBJ2-7	NA	CASSYAGGYEQYF	TGCGCCAGCAGCTACGCTGGGGGGTACGAGCAGTACTTC
16	NA	TRBV18	TRBJ1-5	TRBD1	CASSPSMGQGAKPQHF	TGTGCCAGCTCCCCTTCCATGGGGCAGGGGGCGAAGCCCCAGCATTTT
15	NA	TRBV3-1/TRBV3-2	TRBJ2-5	NA	CASSQVALGYETQYF	TGTGCCAGCAGCCAAGTCGCCCTAGGGTACGAGACCCAGTACTTC
15	NA	TRBV7-6	TRBJ2-7	TRBD2	CASILLAGAGGEQYF	TGTGCCAGCATCCTACTAGCGGGGGCTGGTGGCGAGCAGTACTTC
13	NA	TRBV29-1	TRBJ2-3	NA	CSVVIAGIDTQYF	TGCAGCGTTGTAATCGCGGGGATAGATACGCAGTATTTT
14	NA	TRBV2	TRBJ2-1	NA	CASSDPGTYNEQFF	TGTGCCAGCAGTGACCCGGGGACCTACAATGAGCAGTTCTTC
16	NA	TRBV5-1	TRBJ1-2	NA	CASSLEGGVILYGYTF	TGCGCCAGCAGCTTAGAGGGGGGAGTGATCCTCTATGGCTACACCTTC
14	NA	TRBV5-5	TRBJ1-2	NA	CASSLLGGASGYTF	TGTGCCAGCAGCTTGCTGGGGGGGGCCAGTGGCTACACCTTC
15	NA	TRBV2	TRBJ2-5	TRBD1	CASSRTGRLQETQYF	TGTGCCAGCAGCCGGACAGGGCGATTGCAAGAGACCCAGTACTTC
15	NA	TRBV27	TRBJ1-6	TRBD1	CASSYRTGHNSPLHF	TGTGCCAGCAGTTACCGGACAGGGCATAATTCACCCCTCCACTTT
12	NA	TRBV6-5	TRBJ2-5	NA	CASKRGRETQYF	TGTGCCAGCAAACGGGGGCGGGAGACCCAGTACTTC
13	NA	TRBV12-3/TRBV12-4	TRBJ1-1	NA	CASRRDRNTEAFF	TGTGCCAGCAGACGCGACAGGAACACTGAAGCTTTCTTT
15	NA	TRBV4-3	TRBJ1-6	NA	CASSPMGQAYSPLHF	TGCGCCAGCAGCCCCATGGGGCAAGCCTATTCACCCCTCCACTTT
16	NA	TRBV6-2/TRBV6-3	TRBJ1-2	NA	CASSPRTASDLYGYTF	TGTGCCAGCAGTCCCCGCACCGCCTCGGACCTTTATGGCTACACCTTC
13	NA	TRBV3-1/TRBV3-2	TRBJ2-1	NA	CASSPTLVGEQFF	TGTGCCAGCAGCCCTACTCTGGTCGGTGAGCAGTTCTTC
14	once	TRBV9	TRBJ2-7	NA	CASSVEGGAYEQYF	TGTGCCAGCAGCGTCGAGGGGGGAGCCTACGAGCAGTACTTC
13	NA	TRBV30	TRBJ2-1	NA	CAWEARVGDEQFF	TGTGCCTGGGAAGCCAGGGTTGGCGATGAGCAGTTCTTC
13	NA	TRBV11-2	TRBJ2-1	NA	CASSLSNTDEQFF	TGTGCCAGCAGCCTCTCTAACACGGATGAGCAGTTCTTC
14	NA	TRBV11-3	TRBJ1-2	TRBD1	CASSLGTGAYGYTF	TGTGCCAGCAGCTTAGGGACAGGTGCCTATGGCTACACCTTC
11	NA	TRBV11-2	TRBJ2-1	NA	CASSLGNEQFF	TGTGCCAGCAGCTTAGGCAATGAGCAGTTCTTC